One and the same sample provided the 26 T cell receptor beta chains below, sequenced in a study of T cells in localized non-small cell lung cancer. TCRdb keeps only in-frame clones here, not all; method: immunoSEQ multiplex PCR. The repertoire consists of more than 15,000 clones, with approximately 82% occurring once and the leading ten covering around a third. The source material was peripheral blood, sampled before any cancer treatment. These receptors all stem from a male donor aged 60 or older with stage III lung adenocarcinoma.

The chain is built from TRBV5-1 and TRBJ2-3; TRBD2 might be the D (6 bases). Germline V gene data show CDR1 as SGHRS and CDR2 as YFSETQ. V was clipped by 0 bases and J by 12 bases, with 20 bases between them. This CDR3 is 15 amino acids long. CDR3 nucleotides: TGCGCCAGCAGCTTGGCATCACGCGGGGATGAAGTACAGTATTTT. It codes for CASSLASRGDEVQYF.

The V and J genes are TRBV18 and TRBJ2-3; D not certain. The CDR3 extends over 15 amino acids. Trimming took off 3 bases at V and 0 bases at J, with 10 bases between the two ends. Germline CDR1 is KGHSH and CDR2 is LQKENI. The CDR3 sequence: CASSPTISSTDTQYF. The CDR3, as DNA: TGTGCCAGCTCACCTACGATATCTAGCACAGATACGCAGTATTTT.

The chain couples TRBV15 to TRBJ1-6; D perhaps matches TRBD1 (5 bases). V lost 8 bases, J lost 7 bases, and 15 bases lay in between. The CDR3 is 14 residues long. Germline CDR1 and CDR2: LNHNV and YYDKDF (reference sequence). The CDR3 coding sequence is TGTGCCACCGGGGCGCAGGGTCTAAATTCACCCCTCCACTTT. Protein: CATGAQGLNSPLHF. Supplemented by reference TRBV15 and TRBJ1-6, the full variable domain reads DAMVIQNPRYQVTQFGKPVTLSCSQTLNHNVMYWYQQKSSQAPKLLFHYYDKDFNNEADTPDNFQSRRPNTSFCFLDIRSPGLGDTAMYLCATGAQGLNSPLHFGNGTRLTVT.

This clone has only a few counts. V gene TRBV19 combines with J gene TRBJ2-1; 11 bases fit TRBD2. V was clipped by 5 bases and J by 5 bases; unmatched bases: 5. Germline loops: CDR1 LNHDA, CDR2 SQIVND (reference sequence). CDR3 length equals 15 residues. The CDR3 sequence is CASSFSGGAHNEQFF. CDR3 DNA: TGTGCCAGTAGTTTTAGCGGGGGGGCCCACAATGAGCAGTTCTTC. The full variable domain, in which reference TRBV19 and TRBJ2-1 provide the parts outside the CDR3, is DGGITQSPKYLFRKEGQNVTLSCEQNLNHDAMYWYRQDPGQGLRLIYYSQIVNDFQKGDIAEGYSVSREKKESFPLTVTSAQKNPTAFYLCASSFSGGAHNEQFFGPGTRLTVL.

The chain is built from TRBV18 and TRBJ2-3; no reliable D call. The germline V gene encodes CDR1 KGHSH and CDR2 LQKENI. Trimming removed 3 bases at V and 4 bases at J, with 14 bases between. CDR3 length equals 15 residues. CDR3 coding DNA: TGTGCCAGCTCACCGACCCTCATTGCGGCAGATACGCAGTATTTT. It is translated as CASSPTLIAADTQYF.

The V gene is TRBV7-8, the J gene TRBJ2-2; D may match TRBD1 or TRBD2 (5 bases each). This CDR3 region has 16 residues. Germline V gives CDR1 SGHVS, CDR2 FQNEAQ. Trimming took off 2 bases at V and 5 bases at J, with 15 bases between the two ends. CDR3 in amino acids: CASSLRDGLSTGELFF. CDR3 DNA: TGTGCCAGCAGCTTACGGGACGGACTTTCTACCGGGGAGCTGTTTTTT.

This clone has more than one count but fewer than ten. The rearrangement joins TRBV27 to TRBJ1-5; TRBD1 might be the D (6 bases). V lost 6 bases to trimming and J lost 7 bases, with 19 bases between them. The V gene's germline CDR1 is MNHEY and CDR2 SMNVEV (reference sequence). The CDR3 sequence is 15 residues long. CDR3 loop: CASRPGQEGRQPQHF. The CDR3 DNA is TGTGCCAGCAGACCGGGACAAGAAGGGCGGCAGCCCCAGCATTTT.

The V and J genes are TRBV10-2 and TRBJ2-2; 8 bases map to TRBD2. CDR1 and CDR2 (germline): WSHSY, SAAADI. The V segment lost 7 bases and the J segment 2 bases; nucleotides outside the gene matches: 3. CDR3 length equals 14 residues. The CDR3 protein is CASTGGINTGELFF. CDR3 DNA: TGCGCCAGCACGGGAGGGATCAACACCGGGGAGCTGTTTTTT.

The V call is TRBV14, the J call TRBJ1-3, with D unclear. Germline CDR1 SGHDN, CDR2 FVKESK. V lost 4 bases and J lost 0, with 10 bases in between. The CDR3 sequence is 15 residues long. The CDR3: CASSPRAASGNTIYF. DNA for the CDR3: TGTGCCAGCAGCCCACGGGCCGCCTCTGGAAACACCATATATTTT.

The count of this clone is one. The gene calls are TRBV7-8 and TRBJ1-1; 8 bases are shared with TRBD1. Trimming removed 3 bases from V and 7 bases from J; junction bases left unmatched: 7. The CDR3 spans 14 residues. CDR1 and CDR2 from the germline V gene are SGHVS and FQNEAQ. CDR3 DNA sequence: TGTGCCAGCAGCTTGGAAAGGACAGGGTTTGAAGCTTTCTTT. This translates into CASSLERTGFEAFF.

This clone was counted a few times. This CDR3 reads CASSSGQGKSNQPQHF. The CDR3 DNA sequence: TGTGCCAGCAGTTCAGGACAGGGGAAGAGCAATCAGCCCCAGCATTTT. The chain recombines TRBV27 with TRBJ1-5, with 9 bases that match TRBD1. The germline CDR1 and CDR2 sequences are MNHEY and SMNVEV (reference sequence). V lost 4 bases, J lost 1 base, and 5 bases stayed unmatched. The CDR3 is made up of 16 amino acids.

The V and J genes are TRBV7-9 and TRBJ1-3; weak D call: TRBD1 (5 bases). Per germline, CDR1 SEHNR and CDR2 FQNEAQ (reference sequence). There are 15 residues in the CDR3. V was trimmed by 1 base and J by 6 bases, leaving 13 bases between them. The chain's CDR3 is CASSLGTFALNTIYF. In DNA, the CDR3 is TGTGCCAGCAGCTTAGGGACATTCGCCCTAAACACCATATATTTT.

The V call is TRBV28, the J call TRBJ2-1; D remains unclear. The V end was cut by 8 bases, the J end by 9 bases, with 11 bases between. This CDR3 region has 11 residues. Germline-derived CDR1 and CDR2 are MDHEN and SYDVKM. The CDR3 DNA follows: TGTGCCAGCCTACGGCACCGTGAGCAGTTCTTC. Protein: CASLRHREQFF.

The V and J genes are TRBV6-5 and TRBJ1-2; 7 bases align to TRBD1. This CDR3 is 13 amino acids long. V dropped 5 bases and J dropped 2; count of bases not matched to a gene: 2. Per the germline V gene, CDR1 is MNHEY and CDR2 is SVGAGI. CDR3 in DNA: TGTGCCAGCAGTCGACAGGGCAACTATGGCTACACCTTC. This translates into CASSRQGNYGYTF.

Comments on this clone: Other DNA sequences within the sample encode an identical CDR3. The J gene is TRBJ2-7, the V gene TRBV2, with D possibly called TRBD1 or TRBD2 (6 bases each). CDR3 size: 14 residues. V lost 6 bases, J lost 6 bases, and 18 bases lay in between. CDR1 is SNHLY and CDR2 is FYNNEI in the germline V gene. CDR3 amino acids: CASRQQGMGGEQYF. CDR3 in DNA: TGTGCCAGCAGACAACAGGGTATGGGGGGCGAGCAGTACTTC.

The chain is built from TRBV5-1 and TRBJ2-7, with D unresolved. This CDR3 region has 13 residues. V was cut by 1 base and J by 2 bases, with 7 bases left in between. CDR1 is SGHRS, CDR2 YFSETQ, per germline. The CDR3 is CASSLPQTYEQYF. In DNA, the CDR3 is TGCGCCAGCAGCTTGCCCCAAACCTACGAGCAGTACTTC.

J is TRBJ1-2 and V is TRBV10-3; D is undetermined. Trimming took off 0 bases at V and 6 bases at J, with 11 bases between the two ends. This CDR3 region has 14 residues. Germline V gives CDR1 ENHRY, CDR2 SYGVKD. DNA for the CDR3: TGTGCCATCAGTGAGTCGGGCAAGGACGATGGCTACACCTTC. This sequence encodes CAISESGKDDGYTF.

The chain uses TRBV21-1 and TRBJ1-2. TRBV21-1 is shown as a pseudogene. This CDR3 region has 14 residues. Here the CDR3 DNA reads TGTGCCAGCAGCAAGAGGGAGTGGGGACATGGCTACACCTTC. Translation gives CASSKREWGHGYTF.

The chain uses TRBV7-6 and TRBJ2-7; possibly TRBD1 or TRBD2 for D (6 bases each). The CDR3 is 15 amino acids. Trimming stripped 5 bases from V and 6 bases from J, with 20 bases between. Per germline, CDR1 SGHVS and CDR2 FNYEAQ. The CDR3 bases are TGTGCCAGCAGCCCGGTTGAGGGGGGAATTCGCGAGCAGTACTTC. Amino acids: CASSPVEGGIREQYF.

This clone was seen only once. The genes are TRBV2 and TRBJ1-1, with D tentatively TRBD1 (6 bases). CDR1 and CDR2 (germline): SNHLY, FYNNEI. This CDR3 region has 21 residues. V was pared by 4 bases and J by 0 bases, with 30 bases between. CDR3 loop: CASSGGRKYGGGGHLNTEAFF. The CDR3 DNA sequence: TGTGCCAGCAGTGGGGGACGAAAATACGGAGGGGGAGGCCACTTGAACACTGAAGCTTTCTTT.

This chain joins TRBV15 and TRBJ1-1, with D possibly matching TRBD1 (6 bases). The V end was cut by 6 bases, the J end by 6 bases, with 20 bases between. The CDR3 covers 15 residues. Germline CDR1 is LNHNV and CDR2 is YYDKDF (reference sequence). In DNA, the CDR3 is TGTGCCACCAGTCTCTCGAGGGGGGTAGTCGCTGAAGCTTTCTTT. It is translated as CATSLSRGVVAEAFF.

The chain employs TRBV19 and TRBJ2-3, with D maybe TRBD2 (6 bases). Germline V gene sequence: CDR1 LNHDA, CDR2 SQIVND (reference sequence). The CDR3 is 17 amino acids. Trimming took 3 bases from V and 0 from J, leaving 16 bases between them. CDR3 amino acids: CASSMSVRRGSTDTQYF. Here the CDR3 DNA reads TGTGCCAGTAGTATGTCGGTCCGGCGGGGAAGCACAGATACGCAGTATTTT.

This chain's CDR3 is CASSGHGQGLGYTF. CDR3 in DNA: TGTGCCAGTAGCGGCCACGGTCAGGGGCTTGGCTACACCTTC. The gene calls are TRBV19 and TRBJ1-2; possibly TRBD1 for D (6 bases). Germline V CDR1 and CDR2: LNHDA, SQIVND (reference sequence). V dropped 6 bases and J dropped 7 bases, with 18 bases sitting between them. The CDR3 sequence is 14 residues long.

The V gene is TRBV19, the J gene TRBJ1-2; a possible D gene is TRBD1 (5 bases). In germline, CDR1 is LNHDA, CDR2 SQIVND (reference sequence). CDR3 length: 16 residues. V lost 7 bases, J lost 5 bases, and 23 bases lay in between. The CDR3 DNA reads as TGTGCCAGTACCGCTTGGGCAGGGAATGCAGGGTATGGCTACACCTTC. Its protein product is CASTAWAGNAGYGYTF.

The J gene is TRBJ2-5, the V gene TRBV4-2, with D perhaps TRBD1 or TRBD2 (6 bases each). The CDR3 extends over 15 amino acids. Between the trimmed V and J ends, which lost 4 bases and 5 bases, there was a span of 17 bases. Germline loops: CDR1 LGHNA, CDR2 YNFKEQ. The CDR3 DNA is TGTGCCAGCAGCCTGACTGGGGGGCCATATGAGACCCAGTACTTC. It yields the protein CASSLTGGPYETQYF.

The gene calls are TRBV4-1 and TRBJ2-3; D may correspond to TRBD1 or TRBD2 (5 bases each). The CDR3 is 16 residues long. Trimming removed 0 bases from V and 8 bases from J, with 18 bases in between. Germline V CDR1 and CDR2: MGHRA, YSYEKL. The CDR3 spells CASSQDSWGSRSTQYF. CDR3 sequence (DNA): TGCGCCAGCAGCCAAGATTCATGGGGGTCGAGGAGTACGCAGTATTTT.